This TCR beta chain is drawn from a study of post-analysis software for immune sequencing data. Background on the study: Several disease courses (relapsing-remitting, secondary progressive and progressive-relapsing) of multiple sclerosis were included.

Trimming cost V 5 bases and J 8 bases, with 19 bases left between them. The germline CDR1 and CDR2 sequences are SEHNR and FQNEAQ (reference sequence). The CDR3 is 15 amino acids. The authors incorporated unique molecular identifiers into the TCR beta cDNA libraries. Using its own MiXCR run on the PCR reads, TCRdb lists one record per CDR3 protein. The sample has about 500,000 distinct CDR3 sequences; less than 45% are singletons. Study conclusions and caveats: By F measure, strong co-clustering occurred among samples prepared in the same batch. When compared against controls, multiple sclerosis patients showed significantly lower normalized Chao1 diversity. Compared with controls, patients had more of roughly 5 TRBV segments, including TRBV5-6, TRBV5-1 and TRBV20-1.

This clonotype has just a few counts. What it binds is not known. The chain uses TRBV7-9 and TRBJ2-1; the D gene is possibly TRBD2 (6 bases). Sequencing input: blood. This receptor was obtained from a girl under 18 with multiple sclerosis. DNA of the CDR3: TGTGCCAGCAGCGCCGAGGAGGGGATTGGGGATGAGCAGTTCTTC. Its translation: CASSAEEGIGDEQFF.